Presented here are 13 T cell receptor beta chains from one specimen sequenced in a study of T cells in Graves' hyperthyroidism and ophthalmopathy. TCR beta CDR3 region amplification was performed from RNA transcripts. The HTBI primer set served for first-round RT-PCR of the TCR CDR3. TCRdb re-derived calls from the multiplex PCR reads in MiXCR, one entry per CDR3 protein. The sample includes about 400,000 distinct CDR3 sequences, 14% to 15% of them seen just once. Sequenced material: blood. The receptors shown here come from a woman aged 25 to 45 with Graves' hyperthyroidism.

This clonotype was seen only a few times. The chain recombines TRBV20-1 with TRBJ2-4; D is perhaps TRBD1 (6 bases). CDR3 length equals 13 residues. V was pared by 3 bases and J by 5 bases, with 11 bases between. CDR1 is DFQATT, CDR2 SNEGSKA, per germline (reference sequence). The CDR3: CSASGRGQNIQYF. The CDR3 bases are TGCAGTGCTAGTGGCAGGGGACAAAACATTCAGTACTTC.

This clonotype was observed a handful of times. The chain couples TRBV18 to TRBJ2-7, with a tentative D call TRBD2 (5 bases). V was cut by 0 bases and J by 2 bases, with 14 bases left in between. The CDR3 covers 16 residues. Germline V CDR1 and CDR2: KGHSH, LQKENI. CDR3 nucleotides: TGTGCCAGCTCACCACCGCCAGGTCGGGGAACCTACGAGCAGTACTTC. It translates to CASSPPPGRGTYEQYF.

This clonotype was counted ten times or more. CDR3 in amino acids: CASSRDRGREQYF. The DNA for the CDR3 is TGTGCCAGCAGCCGGGACAGGGGTCGCGAGCAGTACTTC. V usage is TRBV7-2 and J usage is TRBJ2-7, with 10 bases fitting TRBD1. J was trimmed by 6 bases and V by 5 bases; bases with no gene match: 4. This CDR3 region has 13 residues. Germline-derived CDR1 and CDR2 are SGHTA and FQGNSA. Using reference TRBV7-2 and TRBJ2-7 for the parts outside the CDR3, the full variable domain is GAGVSQSPSNKVTEKGKDVELRCDPISGHTALYWYRQSLGQGLEFLIYFQGNSAPDKSGLPSDRFSAERTGGSVSTLTIQRTQQEDSAVYLCASSRDRGREQYFGPGTRLTVT.

This rearrangement joins TRBV27 to TRBJ1-1; 10 bases are a match to TRBD1. V gave up 3 bases and J gave up 4 bases; unmatched junction bases: 8. The CDR3 covers 16 residues. The V gene's germline CDR1 is MNHEY and CDR2 SMNVEV (reference sequence). The CDR3 is CASSFIPGQGTTEAFF. The CDR3 DNA sequence: TGTGCCAGCAGTTTCATCCCGGGACAGGGGACCACTGAAGCTTTCTTT.

This clonotype was counted ten times or more. J is TRBJ2-1 and V is TRBV28, with D perhaps TRBD1 (5 bases). This CDR3 has 15 residues. Trimming removed 7 bases from V and 10 bases from J, with 23 bases in between. Germline CDR1 and CDR2: MDHEN and SYDVKM. This CDR3 is CASTLTPLLTAEQFF. CDR3 DNA: TGTGCCAGCACCCTAACCCCACTACTGACAGCCGAGCAGTTCTTC.

This chain uses TRBV25-1 with TRBJ2-4, with D possibly TRBD2 on 6 matching bases. Germline V gene data show CDR1 as MGHDK and CDR2 as SYGVNS. Trimming removed 4 bases from V and 1 base from J, with 17 bases in between. The CDR3 runs to 17 residues. The DNA of the CDR3 is TGTGCCAGCAGTGCCGCCGGGCTAGCGCGGGCCAAAAACATTCAGTACTTC. Encoded protein: CASSAAGLARAKNIQYF.

There are many counts of this clonotype. This chain uses TRBV18 with TRBJ2-5, with 8 bases fitting TRBD1. J gave up 5 bases and V 2 bases, and 4 bases lay outside the gene matches. The germline gives CDR1 KGHSH, CDR2 LQKENI. CDR3 length: 14 residues. CDR3 in amino acids: CASSPLDRVETQYF. DNA of the CDR3: TGTGCCAGCTCACCATTGGACAGGGTTGAGACCCAGTACTTC.

With regard to this clonotype: This clone may be a read error of a much larger clone one base away. V usage is TRBV7-9 and J usage is TRBJ2-1, with a possible D match to TRBD2 (7 bases). The CDR3 length is 22 residues. Germline CDR1 SEHNR, CDR2 FQNEAQ (reference sequence). Trimming stripped 1 base from V and 8 bases from J, with 36 bases between. The CDR3 bases are TGTGCCAGCAGCTTAGGGCGTGGGGGGGCCACCTTTAGGGCGGGCTACAACGATGAGCAGTTCTTC. It is translated as CASSLGRGGATFRAGYNDEQFF. Full variable domain (remainder filled in from reference TRBV7-9 and TRBJ2-1): DTGVSQNPRHKITKRGQNVTFRCDPISEHNRLYWYRQTLGQGPEFLTYFQNEAQLEKSRLLSDRFSAERPKGSFSTLEIQRTEQGDSAMYLCASSLGRGGATFRAGYNDEQFFGPGTRLTVL.

This clonotype was counted between two and nine times. The rearrangement joins TRBV5-1 to TRBJ1-4; possible D gene TRBD1, 5 bases. The CDR3 has 14 residues. Trimming removed 1 base at V and 6 bases at J, with 10 bases between. Germline V lookup: CDR1 SGHRS, CDR2 YFSETQ. CDR3 loop: CASSLREGHEKLFF. The CDR3 DNA follows: TGCGCCAGCAGCTTGAGGGAGGGACATGAAAAACTGTTTTTT.

This clonotype was found many times. V gene TRBV9 combines with J gene TRBJ2-7, with TRBD1 matching 7 bases. The CDR3 is 14 amino acids. The J segment lost 4 bases and the V segment lost 2 bases, leaving 6 bases of the junction unmatched. Germline-derived CDR1 and CDR2 are SGDLS and YYNGEE. CDR3 in amino acids: CASSVDRASYEQYF. The CDR3 nucleotides are TGTGCCAGCAGCGTCGACAGGGCCTCTTACGAGCAGTACTTC.

The chain couples TRBV27 to TRBJ1-1; D gene ambiguous. CDR3 length: 12 residues. Germline V lookup: CDR1 MNHEY, CDR2 SMNVEV (reference sequence). V was shortened by 4 bases and J by 2 bases, with 5 bases between the two germline ends. The CDR3 nucleotides read TGTGCCAGCAGTTCCTTCAACACTGAAGCTTTCTTT. This sequence encodes CASSSFNTEAFF.

The rearrangement uses TRBV9 and TRBJ2-2; TRBD1 is a possible D gene (6 bases). Between the trimmed V and J ends, which lost 2 bases and 4 bases, there was a span of 12 bases. CDR3 size: 15 residues. CDR1 is SGDLS, CDR2 YYNGEE, per germline. CDR3 residues: CASSVGPGVTGELFF. The CDR3 DNA reads as TGTGCCAGCAGCGTGGGCCCAGGGGTCACCGGGGAGCTGTTTTTT.

The genes are TRBV7-9 and TRBJ2-2; D is ambiguous. The CDR3 sequence is 16 residues long. V lost 5 bases to trimming and J lost 4 bases, with 17 bases between them. Germline assignment: CDR1 SEHNR and CDR2 FQNEAQ (reference sequence). The CDR3 spells CASSPPSSYSTGELFF. In DNA form, the CDR3 reads TGTGCCAGCAGCCCCCCCTCGTCATACTCCACCGGGGAGCTGTTTTTT.